These 19 T cell receptor beta chains were sequenced from one sample in a study of control samples from healthy donors and cancer patients. Method: immunoSEQ multiplex PCR; TCRdb's copy keeps in-frame clones and lacks some. The table includes about 130,000 clones, more than 85% detected once. The sequencing sample was made of blood. The receptors originated from a man aged 18 to 30 in good health.

The gene calls are TRBV4-1 and TRBJ1-1, with D unresolved. Germline CDR1 MGHRA, CDR2 YSYEKL. The V gene lost 4 bases and the J gene lost 6 bases, with 15 bases spanning the gap. The CDR3 contains 14 residues. The CDR3: CASSLQHSVSEAFF. As DNA, the CDR3 is TGCGCCAGCAGCCTACAGCATTCGGTCTCTGAAGCTTTCTTT.

This sequence joins TRBV6-6 and TRBJ1-2; D might be TRBD1 (5 bases). Trimming stripped 6 bases from V and 2 bases from J, with 16 bases between. The CDR3 is 15 residues long. In germline, CDR1 is MNHNY, CDR2 SVGAGI (reference sequence). CDR3 nucleotides: TGTGCCAGCAGCCGGTTTGGGGGGAGGAACTATGGCTACACCTTC. This codes for CASSRFGGRNYGYTF.

A note on this clone: This same CDR3 is encoded by further DNA sequences in the sample. The J gene is TRBJ1-3, the V gene TRBV19; D remains unclear. The germline gives CDR1 LNHDA, CDR2 SQIVND (reference sequence). V was clipped by 5 bases and J by 0 bases, with 5 bases between them. The CDR3 loop spans 13 amino acids. In nucleotides, the CDR3 is TGTGCCAGTAGTTCAAGCTCTGGAAACACCATATATTTT. It codes for CASSSSSGNTIYF. The full variable domain, rest sourced from reference TRBV19 and TRBJ1-3, is DGGITQSPKYLFRKEGQNVTLSCEQNLNHDAMYWYRQDPGQGLRLIYYSQIVNDFQKGDIAEGYSVSREKKESFPLTVTSAQKNPTAFYLCASSSSSGNTIYFGEGSWLTVV.

This chain uses TRBV7-2 with TRBJ2-7; 7 nucleotides match TRBD1. Germline CDR1 is SGHTA and CDR2 is FQGNSA. V lost 4 bases and J lost 0; bases outside the gene matches: 9. This CDR3 is built from 16 residues. The DNA for the CDR3 is TGTGCCAGCAGCTCCCCCCGGGACAGCTTCTCCTACGAGCAGTACTTC. Translating gives CASSSPRDSFSYEQYF.

As for this clone: Mismatch with germline at one junction end may stem from a read error. The chain uses TRBV13 and TRBJ1-2, with D hard to call. Germline lookup yields CDR1 PRHDT and CDR2 FYEKMQ (reference sequence). The CDR3 contains 11 residues. CDR3 sequence (DNA): TGTGCCAGCAGCGTAGGAGGTGGCTACACCTTC. Protein: CASSVGGGYTF. Complete variable domain (other parts from reference TRBV13 and TRBJ1-2): AAGVIQSPRHLIKEKRETATLKCYPIPRHDTVYWYQQGPGQDPQFLISFYEKMQSDKGSIPDRFSAQQFSDYHSELNMSSLELGDSALYFCASSVGGGYTFGSGTRLTVV.

This clone was observed a handful of times. Other DNA sequences in this sample translate to the same CDR3. J is TRBJ1-1 and V is TRBV14; D is unresolved. The length of the CDR3 is 14 residues. Trimming took off 4 bases at V and 3 bases at J, with 12 bases between the two ends. Germline values: CDR1 SGHDN, CDR2 FVKESK. CDR3 nucleotides: TGTGCCAGCAGCCGCCTCGGCGAGCACACTGAAGCTTTCTTT. Its translation: CASSRLGEHTEAFF.

J is TRBJ2-5 and V is TRBV2; D unresolved. Germline CDR1 SNHLY, CDR2 FYNNEI. This CDR3 has 13 amino acids. V was trimmed by 2 bases and J by 0 bases, leaving 4 bases between them. The CDR3 nucleotides read TGTGCCAGCAGTGAACAGGACCAAGAGACCCAGTACTTC. It is translated as CASSEQDQETQYF.

The chain is built from TRBV2 and TRBJ1-1; perhaps TRBD1 as D (5 bases). Trimming removed 6 bases from V and 1 base from J, with 12 bases in between. Germline CDR1 reads SNHLY; CDR2 reads FYNNEI. CDR3 length equals 14 residues. The CDR3 protein is CASRGVRRNTEAFF. CDR3 DNA: TGTGCCAGCAGGGGGGTCAGGCGGAACACTGAAGCTTTCTTT. The complete variable domain, with remaining parts taken from reference TRBV2 and TRBJ1-1, reads EPEVTQTPSHQVTQMGQEVILRCVPISNHLYFYWYRQILGQKVEFLVSFYNNEISEKSEIFDDQFSVERPDGSNFTLKIRSTKLEDSAMYFCASRGVRRNTEAFFGQGTRLTVV.

This chain connects TRBV28 to TRBJ2-5, with a tentative D call TRBD2 (6 bases). The V end lost 3 bases, the J end lost 4 bases, and 15 bases lay between the germline ends. CDR3 length: 15 amino acids. Germline V CDR1 and CDR2: MDHEN, SYDVKM. CDR3 protein: CASSFPGDLPETQYF. DNA for the CDR3: TGTGCCAGCAGTTTCCCCGGGGACTTACCAGAGACCCAGTACTTC.

This clone was seen a single time. The genes are TRBV20-1 and TRBJ2-7; no clear D. The CDR3 is 12 residues long. Germline CDR1 and CDR2: DFQATT and SNEGSKA (reference sequence). Trimming stripped 3 bases from V and 3 bases from J, with 9 bases between. In nucleotides, the CDR3 is TGCAGTGCTAGTGATTTCCACTACGAGCAGTACTTC. Its protein product is CSASDFHYEQYF.

V gene TRBV19 combines with J gene TRBJ2-2, with 10 bases lining up with TRBD2. Germline V gene lookup returns CDR1 LNHDA and CDR2 SQIVND (reference sequence). This CDR3 has 17 residues. Losses at the gene ends were 4 bases for V and 1 base for J; bases not matched to a gene: 6. The CDR3 here is CASSTPLAGGNTGELFF. CDR3 bases: TGTGCCAGTAGTACGCCATTAGCGGGGGGGAACACCGGGGAGCTGTTTTTT.

V usage is TRBV4-1 and J usage is TRBJ1-2; D call uncertain. This CDR3 has 13 amino acids. The germline gives CDR1 MGHRA, CDR2 YSYEKL. V was cut by 1 base and J by 8 bases, with 11 bases left in between. For the CDR3, the DNA is TGCGCCAGCAGCCAAGTCAGAGCGGCGGGCTACACCTTC. Translating it yields CASSQVRAAGYTF.

The chain is built from TRBV5-1 and TRBJ1-6; a weak D match, TRBD1 (5 bases). CDR3 length: 13 amino acids. Trimming took off 9 bases at V and 6 bases at J, with 13 bases between the two ends. CDR1 is SGHRS, CDR2 YFSETQ, per germline. This CDR3 is CATSTEPNSPLHF. The CDR3 coding sequence is TGCGCCACCTCGACAGAACCTAATTCACCCCTCCACTTT.

This chain links TRBV6-5 with TRBJ1-2, with D tentatively TRBD1 (5 bases). Trimming removed 6 bases from V and 6 bases from J, with 14 bases in between. The CDR3 runs to 13 residues. Per the germline V gene, CDR1 is MNHEY and CDR2 is SVGAGI. CDR3 loop: CASSTNRGHGYTF. The CDR3 nucleotides are TGTGCCAGCAGCACGAATCGGGGCCATGGCTACACCTTC.

V gene TRBV5-1 combines with J gene TRBJ2-1; 14 nucleotides agree with TRBD2. Germline V gene lookup returns CDR1 SGHRS and CDR2 YFSETQ. Trimming at V came to 0 bases and at J to 2 bases, leaving 7 bases not matched to a gene. The CDR3 loop spans 19 amino acids. This CDR3 is CASSLVPTSGGAAYNEQFF. DNA for the CDR3: TGCGCCAGCAGCTTGGTCCCGACTAGCGGGGGGGCCGCCTACAATGAGCAGTTCTTC.

The chain recombines TRBV11-2 with TRBJ2-7, with 8 bases matching TRBD1. The length of the CDR3 is 13 residues. Germline values: CDR1 SGHAT, CDR2 FQNNGV. With V trimmed by 6 bases and J by 7 bases, 8 bases remained unmatched. Here the CDR3 DNA reads TGTGCCAGCAGAGGGGCAGGGGGCTTTGAGCAGTACTTC. Translation gives CASRGAGGFEQYF.

The chain uses TRBV9 and TRBJ2-7, with TRBD2 identical over 7 bases. The CDR3 has 15 amino acids. Germline values: CDR1 SGDLS, CDR2 YYNGEE. J was trimmed by 2 bases and V by 4 bases; bases with no gene match: 9. The CDR3 DNA is TGTGCCAGCAGCCCGGCCATCGGACTAGCCTACGAGCAGTACTTC. Residues: CASSPAIGLAYEQYF.

The chain joins TRBV5-1 to TRBJ1-2, with 10 positions matching TRBD1. This CDR3 has 14 amino acids. The V and J ends lost 5 bases and 4 bases, in that order; junction bases with no gene match: 5. Germline CDR1 SGHRS, CDR2 YFSETQ. The CDR3 spells CASRGTGDRYGYTF. CDR3 DNA: TGCGCCAGCAGAGGGACAGGGGATCGCTATGGCTACACCTTC. Combining the CDR3 with reference TRBV5-1 and TRBJ1-2 gives the whole variable domain KAGVTQTPRYLIKTRGQQVTLSCSPISGHRSVSWYQQTPGQGLQFLFEYFSETQRNKGNFPGRFSGRQFSNSRSEMNVSTLELGDSALYLCASRGTGDRYGYTFGSGTRLTVV.

The rearrangement links TRBV5-1 to TRBJ1-1; D remains ambiguous. CDR1 and CDR2 (germline): SGHRS, YFSETQ. CDR3 length: 14 residues. V gave up 4 bases and J gave up 0 bases, with 10 bases separating them. The CDR3 DNA reads as TGCGCCAGCAGCCCTAGCAGCGTGAACACTGAAGCTTTCTTT. It encodes CASSPSSVNTEAFF. Supplemented by reference TRBV5-1 and TRBJ1-1, the full variable domain reads KAGVTQTPRYLIKTRGQQVTLSCSPISGHRSVSWYQQTPGQGLQFLFEYFSETQRNKGNFPGRFSGRQFSNSRSEMNVSTLELGDSALYLCASSPSSVNTEAFFGQGTRLTVV.